Shown below are 2 T cell receptor beta chains from a single sample sequenced in a study of shared clonotypes between healthy human individuals. The method was immunoSEQ multiplex PCR; TCRdb's version includes in-frame clones alone and lacks a portion of them. The sample includes roughly 550,000 clones, roughly 95% seen only once; the top ten take about 0.11%. CD45RO-negative, CCR7-positively selected cells formed the naive CD8 fraction, excluding terminally differentiated effector memory CD45RA+ cells. Sequenced material: naive CD8+ T cells sorted from blood. The source is a young woman in good health.

V gene TRBV27 combines with J gene TRBJ2-7; TRBD1 matches 9 bases. This CDR3 spans 15 amino acids. V lost 5 bases, J lost 2 bases, and 7 bases stayed unmatched. Germline V gene data show CDR1 as MNHEY and CDR2 as SMNVEV (reference sequence). CDR3 residues: CASSPRTGVTYEQYF. CDR3 nucleotide sequence: TGTGCCAGCAGTCCACGGACAGGGGTTACCTACGAGCAGTACTTC.

This chain uses TRBV28 with TRBJ2-1; 9 bases align to TRBD1. The CDR3 totals 14 residues. Per germline, CDR1 MDHEN and CDR2 SYDVKM. The V and J ends lost 6 bases and 6 bases, in that order; junction bases with no gene match: 6. The CDR3 region is CASSLTGGGNEQFF. As DNA, the CDR3 is TGTGCCAGCAGCTTGACAGGGGGAGGCAATGAGCAGTTCTTC.